A selection of T cell receptor beta chains follows, all from one sample in a study of T-cell reconstitution after alpha-beta-depleted transplantation in children. TCRdb reprocessed the PCR reads with MiXCR, giving one entry per CDR3 protein. The sample records more than 200,000 distinct CDR3 sequences, more than 20% being singletons. The sample in question was PBMCs, mostly from graft donor cells, obtained 360 days after TCRalphabeta/CD19-depleted stem cell transplant. These receptors originate from a female patient aged 2 to 10 who had a stem cell transplant for congenital amegakaryocytic thrombocytopenia, so the T cells may come from the graft donor. Each CDR3 is given with its conserved first and last residue. The order of the fields is CDR3 protein, CDR3 DNA, clone size, V gene, J gene, D gene. The D gene is left open where the match is weak. Part of the rows lack a size; the others show once, few, many or a class for expanded clones.

CASSQERADTQYF	TGTGCCAGCAGCCAGGAGAGAGCAGATACGCAGTATTTT	many	TRBV12-3/TRBV12-4	TRBJ2-3	-
CATSRDMGGGSPLHF	TGTGCCACCAGCAGAGATATGGGAGGTGGGTCACCCCTCCACTTT	-	TRBV15	TRBJ1-6	-
CSARGSRDGYTF	TGCAGTGCTAGAGGTTCCAGGGATGGCTACACCTTC	once	TRBV20-1	TRBJ1-2	-
CSAQRNYGYTF	TGCAGTGCTCAAAGAAACTATGGCTACACCTTC	few	TRBV20-1	TRBJ1-2	-
CASRDSGGTDTQYF	TGTGCCAGCAGGGATAGCGGGGGCACAGATACGCAGTATTTT	few	TRBV12-3/TRBV12-4	TRBJ2-3	TRBD2
CASRLRPSVNNEQFF	TGTGCCAGCAGACTACGCCCTAGCGTAAACAATGAGCAGTTCTTC	-	TRBV6-4	TRBJ2-1	-
CASSMGREAFF	TGTGCCAGCAGCATGGGGAGGGAAGCTTTCTTT	few	TRBV6-5	TRBJ1-1	-
CASSLPIGAGELFF	TGTGCCAGCAGTTTACCAATTGGGGCCGGGGAGCTGTTTTTT	few	TRBV28	TRBJ2-2	-
CASSPRSAGLGHNEQFF	TGCGCCAGCAGCCCCCGATCCGCAGGGCTGGGGCACAATGAGCAGTTCTTC	few	TRBV4-3	TRBJ2-1	-
CASSLAVGTDTQYF	TGCGCCAGCAGCTTGGCCGTTGGCACAGATACGCAGTATTTT	many	TRBV5-1	TRBJ2-3	-
CAIWGGSITYEQYF	TGTGCCATCTGGGGCGGGAGTATTACCTACGAGCAGTACTTC	few	TRBV10-3	TRBJ2-7	TRBD2
CASSFINGIRSGELFF	TGTGCCAGCAGTTTCATCAACGGGATTAGGTCCGGGGAGCTGTTTTTT	few	TRBV28	TRBJ2-2	-
CASSQVRGTQPQHF	TGCGCCAGCAGCCAAGTCAGGGGGACTCAGCCCCAGCATTTT	-	TRBV4-3	TRBJ1-5	TRBD1
CASSLVYGLTDTQYF	TGTGCCAGCAGCTTGGTGTACGGCCTCACAGATACGCAGTATTTT	-	TRBV7-9	TRBJ2-3	-
CASSYRGRDTQYF	TGTGCCAGCAGTTACCGGGGCCGGGATACGCAGTATTTT	-	TRBV6-2/TRBV6-3	TRBJ2-3	-
CASFHTGELFF	TGTGCCAGCTTCCATACCGGGGAGCTGTTTTTT	-	TRBV12-3/TRBV12-4	TRBJ2-2	-
CASSVGQGAFSGELFF	TGTGCCAGCAGCGTAGGACAGGGGGCTTTTTCCGGGGAGCTGTTTTTT	few	TRBV9	TRBJ2-2	TRBD1
CASENRATNEQFF	TGTGCCAGCGAAAACAGGGCTACGAATGAGCAGTTCTTC	once	TRBV28	TRBJ2-1	-
CASTVFTGELFF	TGTGCCAGCACCGTCTTCACCGGGGAGCTGTTTTTT	-	TRBV2	TRBJ2-2	-
CASSLRAKEYEQYF	TGCGCCAGCAGCTTGCGGGCAAAAGAGTACGAGCAGTACTTC	-	TRBV5-1	TRBJ2-7	-
CASSLDGGLSNQPQHF	TGTGCCAGCAGCTTAGATGGGGGCCTGAGCAATCAGCCCCAGCATTTT	few	TRBV7-9	TRBJ1-5	-
CASRAPGPSGNTIYF	TGTGCCAGCAGAGCGCCGGGACCCTCTGGAAACACCATATATTTT	-	TRBV2	TRBJ1-3	-
CASSFSGVSGYTF	TGTGCCAGCAGCTTCTCAGGGGTGTCTGGCTACACCTTC	few	TRBV11-2	TRBJ1-2	-
CASSRTRGLETQYF	TGTGCCAGCAGCCGAACCAGGGGGCTGGAGACCCAGTACTTC	few	TRBV12-3/TRBV12-4	TRBJ2-5	TRBD1
CASSQARGPSTDTQYF	TGCGCCAGCAGCCAAGCTCGGGGACCAAGCACAGATACGCAGTATTTT	once	TRBV4-3	TRBJ2-3	-
CAISGPLADHYEQYF	TGTGCCATCAGTGGCCCTTTAGCGGATCATTACGAGCAGTACTTC	few	TRBV10-3	TRBJ2-7	-
CASSQEVGLAGGPSYNEQFF	TGCGCCAGCAGCCAAGAAGTCGGACTAGCGGGAGGGCCCTCCTACAATGAGCAGTTCTTC	-	TRBV4-3	TRBJ2-1	TRBD2
CASSSETGYTEAFF	TGCGCCAGCAGCTCGGAAACAGGGTACACTGAAGCTTTCTTT	-	TRBV5-1	TRBJ1-1	-
CSARAYLSSYNEQFF	TGCAGTGCTAGAGCCTATCTGAGCTCCTACAATGAGCAGTTCTTC	-	TRBV20-1	TRBJ2-1	-
CAWSLYGASSGDTQYF	TGTGCCTGGAGTTTGTACGGGGCTTCGTCGGGAGATACGCAGTATTTT	-	TRBV30	TRBJ2-3	-
CASKGDRNSNQPQHF	TGTGCCAGCAAGGGGGACAGAAATAGCAATCAGCCCCAGCATTTT	-	TRBV6-2/TRBV6-3	TRBJ1-5	TRBD1
CASKLVRGGRDYGYTF	TGTGCCAGCAAGCTAGTGAGGGGCGGCAGAGACTATGGCTACACCTTC	-	TRBV28	TRBJ1-2	-
CASSFEVRGRSGTHYEQYF	TGTGCCAGCAGTTTTGAGGTCAGGGGGCGAAGTGGAACGCACTACGAGCAGTACTTC	few	TRBV28	TRBJ2-7	TRBD1
CASSPDSTYEQYF	TGTGCCAGCTCACCGGACAGCACCTACGAGCAGTACTTC	few	TRBV18	TRBJ2-7	-
CSVDDPTSEKLFF	TGCAGCGTTGATGACCCGACAAGTGAAAAACTGTTTTTT	-	TRBV29-1	TRBJ1-4	-
CASSLLGVTDTQYF	TGCGCCAGCAGCTTGTTGGGGGTCACAGATACGCAGTATTTT	-	TRBV5-1	TRBJ2-3	-
CATHRDYSGNTIYF	TGTGCCACCCACAGGGATTACTCTGGAAACACCATATATTTT	-	TRBV15	TRBJ1-3	-
CSASRLAGQETQYF	TGCAGTGCTAGTAGACTAGCGGGCCAAGAGACCCAGTACTTC	few	TRBV20-1	TRBJ2-5	TRBD2
CASSLGSGSGELFF	TGCGCCAGCAGCTTGGGATCCGGGAGTGGGGAGCTGTTTTTT	few	TRBV5-1	TRBJ2-2	-
CSVSSSKDGVSEQYF	TGCAGCGTTTCTTCCTCCAAGGACGGGGTGTCCGAGCAGTACTTC	-	TRBV29-1	TRBJ2-7	-
CATSREMTRVPYEQYF	TGTGCCACCAGCAGAGAAATGACTAGGGTGCCCTACGAGCAGTACTTC	few	TRBV15	TRBJ2-7	-
CASSPHSHQISDTQYF	TGTGCCAGCTCACCACATTCCCACCAAATTTCGGATACGCAGTATTTT	-	TRBV18	TRBJ2-3	-
CSARGREDTGELFF	TGCAGTGCTAGGGGCAGGGAGGACACCGGGGAGCTGTTTTTT	-	TRBV20-1	TRBJ2-2	-
CATSRDPNSNTEAFF	TGTGCCACCAGCAGAGACCCTAACAGCAACACTGAAGCTTTCTTT	few	TRBV15	TRBJ1-1	-